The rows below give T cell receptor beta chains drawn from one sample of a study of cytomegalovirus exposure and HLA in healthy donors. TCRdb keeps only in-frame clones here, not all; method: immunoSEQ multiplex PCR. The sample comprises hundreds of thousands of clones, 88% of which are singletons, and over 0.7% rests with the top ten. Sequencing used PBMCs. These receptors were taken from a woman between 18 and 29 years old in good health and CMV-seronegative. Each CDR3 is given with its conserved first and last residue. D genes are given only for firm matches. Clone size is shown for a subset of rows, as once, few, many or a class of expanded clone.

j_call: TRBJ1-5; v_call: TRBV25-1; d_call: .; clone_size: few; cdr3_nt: TGTGCCAGCAGCGGTCCAGGGGATGCCAATCAGCCCCAGCATTTT; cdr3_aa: CASSGPGDANQPQHF
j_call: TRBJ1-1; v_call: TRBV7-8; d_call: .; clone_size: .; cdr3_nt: TGTGCCAGCAGCGTTATACTGCCCACTGAAGCTTTCTTT; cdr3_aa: CASSVILPTEAFF
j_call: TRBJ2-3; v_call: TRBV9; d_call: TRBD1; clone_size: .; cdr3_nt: TGTGCCAGCACGGGACAGAGGTCCACAGATACGCAGTATTTT; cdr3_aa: CASTGQRSTDTQYF
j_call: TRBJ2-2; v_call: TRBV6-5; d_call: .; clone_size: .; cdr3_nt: TGTGCCAGCAGTTTCCTGTACGGGGAGCTGTTTTTT; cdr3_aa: CASSFLYGELFF
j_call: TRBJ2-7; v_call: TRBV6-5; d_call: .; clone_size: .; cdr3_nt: TGTGCCAGCAGTTCCACAGAGATCTACGAGCAGTACTTC; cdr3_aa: CASSSTEIYEQYF
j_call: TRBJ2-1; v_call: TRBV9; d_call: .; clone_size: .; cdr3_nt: TGTGCCAGCAGCGTGTTTGACTCCCCACGAAACTACAATGAGCAGTTCTTC; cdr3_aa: CASSVFDSPRNYNEQFF
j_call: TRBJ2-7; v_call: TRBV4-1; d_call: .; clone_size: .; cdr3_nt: TGCGCCAGCAGCCCCCGCCGGGACTCCTCCTACGAGCAGTACTTC; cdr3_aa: CASSPRRDSSYEQYF
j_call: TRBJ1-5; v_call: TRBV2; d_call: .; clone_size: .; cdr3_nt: TGTGCCAGCAGTCCGGGGTATAGCAATCAGCCCCAGCATTTT; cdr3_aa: CASSPGYSNQPQHF
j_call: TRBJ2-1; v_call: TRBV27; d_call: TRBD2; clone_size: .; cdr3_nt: TGTGCCAGCAGTTTAAGGACTAGCGGGGGGGGAGGAGAGAATGAGCAGTTCTTC; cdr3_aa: CASSLRTSGGGGENEQFF
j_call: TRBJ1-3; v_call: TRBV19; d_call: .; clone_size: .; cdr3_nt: TGTGCCAGTAGTAAGGGCAGGGCACCAGGAAACACCATATATTTT; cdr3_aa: CASSKGRAPGNTIYF
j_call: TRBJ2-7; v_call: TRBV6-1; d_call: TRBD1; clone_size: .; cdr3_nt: TGTGCCAGCATGGGACAGACCTACGAGCAGTACTTC; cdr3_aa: CASMGQTYEQYF
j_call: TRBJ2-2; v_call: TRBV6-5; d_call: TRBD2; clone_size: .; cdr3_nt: TGTGCCAGCAGTCTGACCCGGACTAGCACCGGGGAGCTGTTTTTT; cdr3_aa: CASSLTRTSTGELFF
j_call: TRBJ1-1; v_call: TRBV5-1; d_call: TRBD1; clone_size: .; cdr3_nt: TGCGCCAGCAGCTCTTCCAGTAATTACAGGGGTACTGAAGCTTTCTTT; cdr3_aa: CASSSSSNYRGTEAFF
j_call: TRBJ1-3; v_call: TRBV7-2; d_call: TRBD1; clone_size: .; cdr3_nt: TGTGCCAGCAGCAGCTCCCACAGGGGGCGCGGAAACACCATATATTTT; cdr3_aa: CASSSSHRGRGNTIYF
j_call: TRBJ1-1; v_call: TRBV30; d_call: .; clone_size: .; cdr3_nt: TGTGCCTGGAGTAGGGGAACTGAAGCTTTCTTT; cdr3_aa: CAWSRGTEAFF
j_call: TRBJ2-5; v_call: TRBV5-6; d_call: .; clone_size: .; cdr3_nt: TGTGCCAGCAGCTCGTCAGAGACCCAGTACTTC; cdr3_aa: CASSSSETQYF
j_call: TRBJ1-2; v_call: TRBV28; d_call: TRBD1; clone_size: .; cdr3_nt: TGTGCCAGCAGTGCTAGGGACAGAAACTATGGCTACACCTTC; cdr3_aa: CASSARDRNYGYTF
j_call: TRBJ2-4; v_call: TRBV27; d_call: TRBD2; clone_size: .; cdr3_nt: TGTGCCAGCAGTACTAGCGGGATTGGGGCGAACAAGTACTTC; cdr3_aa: CASSTSGIGANKYF
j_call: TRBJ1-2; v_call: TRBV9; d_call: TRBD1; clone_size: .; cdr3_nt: TGTGCCAGCCGACAGGGATATGGCTACACCTTC; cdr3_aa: CASRQGYGYTF
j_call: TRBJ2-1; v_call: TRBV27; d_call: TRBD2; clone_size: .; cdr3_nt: TGTGCCAGCAGTTTCCTGGGACTAGGGCCCACGGATGAGCAGTTCTTC; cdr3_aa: CASSFLGLGPTDEQFF
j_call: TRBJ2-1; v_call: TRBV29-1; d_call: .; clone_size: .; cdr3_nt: TGCAGCGTGCGTAGCTCCTACAATGAGCAGTTCTTC; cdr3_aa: CSVRSSYNEQFF
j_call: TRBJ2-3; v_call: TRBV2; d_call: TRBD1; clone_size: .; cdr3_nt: TGTGCCAGCCAAAGACAGGGGGCGACAGATACGCAGTATTTT; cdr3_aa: CASQRQGATDTQYF
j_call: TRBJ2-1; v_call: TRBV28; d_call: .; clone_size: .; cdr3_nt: TGTGCCAGCAGTTTACCGGAGACTCCCCCTTACAATGAGCAGTTCTTC; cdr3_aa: CASSLPETPPYNEQFF
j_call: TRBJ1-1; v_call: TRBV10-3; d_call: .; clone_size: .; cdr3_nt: TGTGCCATCAGCGGTACCTCCCGGGAGCTATTAGCTTTCTTT; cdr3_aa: CAISGTSRELLAFF
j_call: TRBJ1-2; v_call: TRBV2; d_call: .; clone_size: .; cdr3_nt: TGTGCCAGCACGTGGACAGTTAACTATGGCTACACCTTC; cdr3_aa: CASTWTVNYGYTF
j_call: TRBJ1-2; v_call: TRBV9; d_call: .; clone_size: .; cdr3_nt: TGTGCCAGCAGCCCGAGCGGGGCGGGCTATGGCTACACCTTC; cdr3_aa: CASSPSGAGYGYTF
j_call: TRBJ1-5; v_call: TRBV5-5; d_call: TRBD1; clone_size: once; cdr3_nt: TGTGCCAGCAGCACAGGGACAGGGACTGGTCAGCCCCAGCATTTT; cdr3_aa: CASSTGTGTGQPQHF
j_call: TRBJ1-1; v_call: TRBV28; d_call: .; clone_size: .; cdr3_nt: TGTGCCAGCAGCATAAGAACAACTGAAGCTTTCTTT; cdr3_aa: CASSIRTTEAFF
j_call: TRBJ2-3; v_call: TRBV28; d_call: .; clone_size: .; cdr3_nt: TGTGCCAGCAGTAGACTAGTCCCCGATACGCAGTATTTT; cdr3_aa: CASSRLVPDTQYF
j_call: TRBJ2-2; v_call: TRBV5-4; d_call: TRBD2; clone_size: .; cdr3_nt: TGTGCCAGCAGCTTGGAAACTAGCGGCACCGGGGAGCTGTTTTTT; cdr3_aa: CASSLETSGTGELFF
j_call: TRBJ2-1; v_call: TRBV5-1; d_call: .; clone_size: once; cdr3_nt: TGCGCCAGCAGCTTGGGGGGGACTCCTAATAATGAGCAGTTCTTC; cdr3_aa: CASSLGGTPNNEQFF
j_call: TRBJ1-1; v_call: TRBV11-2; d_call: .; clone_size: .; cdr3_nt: TGTGCCAGCAGCCCCAGATTCACTGAAGCTTTCTTT; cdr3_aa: CASSPRFTEAFF
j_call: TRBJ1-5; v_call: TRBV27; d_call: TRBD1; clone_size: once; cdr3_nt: TGTGCCAGCAGTTTATGGCACCCGGGACAGGGGAAGGGGCAGCCCCAGCATTTT; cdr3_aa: CASSLWHPGQGKGQPQHF
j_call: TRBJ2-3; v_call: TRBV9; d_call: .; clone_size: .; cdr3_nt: TGTGCCAGCAGCGCAGGACTTGCCCGCACAGATACGCAGTATTTT; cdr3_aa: CASSAGLARTDTQYF
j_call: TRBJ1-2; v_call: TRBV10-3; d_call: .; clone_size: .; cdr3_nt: TGTGCCATCAGTGAGCCCCTGGGAGGGGCGTTCTATGGCTACACCTTC; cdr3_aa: CAISEPLGGAFYGYTF
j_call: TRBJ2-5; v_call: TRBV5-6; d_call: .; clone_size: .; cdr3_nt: TGTGCCAGCAGCTTGGCGGGGAGCTTCCTGGAGACCCAGTACTTC; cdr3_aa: CASSLAGSFLETQYF
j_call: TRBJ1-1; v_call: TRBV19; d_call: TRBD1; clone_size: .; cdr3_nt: TGTGCCAGTAGTAAAAACCGGGACAGGGGTGAAGCTTTCTTT; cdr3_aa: CASSKNRDRGEAFF
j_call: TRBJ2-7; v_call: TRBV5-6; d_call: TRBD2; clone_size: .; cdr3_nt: TGTGCCAGCAGCTACTGGGGACTAGGAACCTACGAGCAGTACTTC; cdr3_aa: CASSYWGLGTYEQYF
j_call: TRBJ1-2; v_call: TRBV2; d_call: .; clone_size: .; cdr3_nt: TGTGCCAGCAGTGAAGCGCTTGCCCTCCGGGACTATGGCTACACCTTC; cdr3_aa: CASSEALALRDYGYTF
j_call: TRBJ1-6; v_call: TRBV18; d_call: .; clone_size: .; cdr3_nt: TGTGCCAGCTCACCGGTAGAGGGTTCACCCCTCCACTTT; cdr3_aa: CASSPVEGSPLHF
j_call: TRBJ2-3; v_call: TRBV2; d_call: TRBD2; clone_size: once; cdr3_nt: TGTGCCAGCAGTGATTATAGACTAGCGGGAGAGATCATTACAGATACGCAGTATTTT; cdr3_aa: CASSDYRLAGEIITDTQYF
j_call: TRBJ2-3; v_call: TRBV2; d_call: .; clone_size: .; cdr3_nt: TGTGCCAGCAGCCGGGTTCGCACAGATACGCAGTATTTT; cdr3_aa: CASSRVRTDTQYF
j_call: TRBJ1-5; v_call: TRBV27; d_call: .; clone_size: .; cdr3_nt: TGTGCCAGCAGCAAACAGGGCGTTCAGCCCCAGCATTTT; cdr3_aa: CASSKQGVQPQHF
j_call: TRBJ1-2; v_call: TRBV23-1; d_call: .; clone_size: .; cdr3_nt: TGCGCCAGCAAAACTACCCAGTGGGGCTACACCTTC; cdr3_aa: CASKTTQWGYTF
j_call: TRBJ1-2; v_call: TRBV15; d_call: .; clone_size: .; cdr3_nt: TGTGCCACCAGCAGAGGGACAGACTATGGCTACACCTTC; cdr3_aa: CATSRGTDYGYTF
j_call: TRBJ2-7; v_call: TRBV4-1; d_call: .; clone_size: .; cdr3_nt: TGCGCCAGCAGCCAAGGGCGGTTTGGGGGCCCGGAACTCTACGAGCAGTACTTC; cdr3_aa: CASSQGRFGGPELYEQYF
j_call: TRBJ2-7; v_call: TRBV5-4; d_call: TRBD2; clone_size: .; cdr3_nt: TGTGCCAGCAGCGCGGGGGGGGGAGTGGCCTACGAGCAGTACTTC; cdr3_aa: CASSAGGGVAYEQYF
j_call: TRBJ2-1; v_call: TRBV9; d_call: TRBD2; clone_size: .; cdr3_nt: TGTGCCAGCAGCCTTGGACTAGCGGACTACAATGAGCAGTTCTTC; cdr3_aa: CASSLGLADYNEQFF
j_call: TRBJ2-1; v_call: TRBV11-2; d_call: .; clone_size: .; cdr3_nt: TGTGCCAGCAGCTTAGCCCCGGGACAACAGAGCTCCTACAATGAGCAGTTCTTC; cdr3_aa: CASSLAPGQQSSYNEQFF
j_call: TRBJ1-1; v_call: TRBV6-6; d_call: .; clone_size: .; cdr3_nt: TGTGCCAGCAGCCCGGAGGGGGGGACTGAAGCTTTCTTT; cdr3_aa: CASSPEGGTEAFF
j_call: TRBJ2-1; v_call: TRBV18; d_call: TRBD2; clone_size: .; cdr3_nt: TGTGCCAGCTCACTACTAGCGGGAGGGCTAAAAGGCGATGAGCAGTTCTTC; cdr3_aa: CASSLLAGGLKGDEQFF